This entry features one T cell receptor (beta chain) sequence. The antigen it binds to is not known. Within one base of it there is no much larger clone, and no base qualities were kept. Other DNA variants within this sample encode the same CDR3. The data derive from a study of shared clonotypes between healthy human individuals (TCRdb year 2020). For context, the study as a whole: The cohort comprised two women and a few men aged 18 to 49 years. For each donor, CD4 naive and CD4 memory were each given three plates, CD8 naive was given two plates, and CD8 memory was given one plate. The study deeply sequenced blood TCR repertoires of about 5 healthy adults to estimate repertoire size and the extent of clonotype sharing between individuals. To increase sequencing depth and limit assay-specific biases, TCR repertoire library preparation and sequencing were carried out by different laboratories using diverse techniques. Each donor's leukapheresis produced roughly between roughly 0.85 and 9.5 billion PBMCs. The paper's findings and limits, for the study overall: Incomplete sequencing was indicated by rarefaction of sorted-subset datasets, despite the large sequencing depth. Estimated clonotype richness was generally larger for naive than for memory subsets. The genetic and exposure-history diversity represented was limited by the small number of donors. Compared with non-shared clonotypes, the clonotypes found in all four sorted-subset donors had higher generation probabilities. Sampling was limited to blood, and TCR repertoires in tissue likely differ from TCR repertoires in blood. Pairwise subsampling indicated that sequencing depth was expected to affect the degree of clonotype sharing among donors. When a few donors were compared, the shared fraction of clonotypes was about 5.5% for naive CD4, 3.5% to 4% for naive CD8, about 2.4% for memory CD4, and 0.35% to 0.4% for memory CD8.

Using the deep immunoSEQ assay, TCR CDR3 regions were amplified from genomic DNA by multiplex PCR. Genomic DNA extracted from each cell subset was distributed evenly over all wells of several immunoSEQ 96-well plates, and each plate served as one replicate. For sorted subsets, roughly 0.2 ug genomic DNA, equal to approximately 30,000 T cell genomes, was loaded into each replicate PCR. Purified libraries were measured with a Qubit 3.0 fluorometer, size-checked on a Bioanalyzer 2100, and measured again with the KAPA Library Quantification kit. Each immunoSEQ 96-well plate was sequenced on its own single-read 150-cycle Illumina NextSeq 550 flow cell. Turning to the authors' computational methods: Because only junctional sequences without quality scores were contained in the immunoSEQ output, filtering matching that applied to full-length reads could not be performed. Sequences were annotated with PyIR, a Python wrapper for IgBLAST v1.9, using IMGT germline references to assign V/J genes and CDR3. Reads were filtered out if the reads had weak V/J assignments (E-value above 1e-6), no CDR3, stop codons, out-of-frame junctions, or ambiguous translated residues. V3J clonotypes were defined as sequences sharing the same inferred V gene, J gene, and CDR3 amino acid sequence. The percentage overlap between two repertoires was calculated by dividing the number of shared unique clonotypes by the size of the smaller repertoire. RTK rarefaction, the Chao1 estimator, and Recon v2.1 estimates of unobserved clonotypes were used to assess repertoire richness. Generation probabilities were computed with OLGA for all TCRbeta clonotypes obtained by the gDNA method from several donors. Not all clones reach the TCRdb copy of this immuneACCESS table, which keeps in-frame sequences only. Checked studies attribute under half of the gap to unresolved V genes and leave the rest unexplained. V, J and clone size are taken as reported in that table, and D and trimming were inferred from the DNA itself. This sample gives around 2,100,000 clones in total; less than 95% of them show up just once. The ten largest make up more than 0.95% of the sample.

CD8 naive samples were CD45RO-negative cells positively selected for CCR7, giving a CD45RA+CCR7+ population that excluded TemRA cells. Donors were healthy HIV-negative adults with no recently reported acute infections or vaccinations. Only Caucasian adults living in Nashville, Tennessee, USA were represented among the donors. After blood collection by leukapheresis, PBMCs were isolated using Ficoll-Histopaque density gradient centrifugation and then cryopreserved in the vapor phase of liquid nitrogen. Analytical flow cytometry was used to check the purity and quantity of each magnetically sorted T cell population. Genomic DNA was isolated from each sorted fraction and quantified by UV absorbance on a Nanodrop 2000c. Measured from the cysteine to the phenylalanine, the CDR3 is 13 residues long. Only the CDR3 part of the read is kept: 39 bases, read in frame from the first base. Taken from the germline V gene (reference sequence), the CDR1 and CDR2 loops are SGHNT and YYREEE. The V and J ends are trimmed by 5 bases and 6 bases, leaving 13 bases between them.

The specimen was naive CD8+ T cells sorted from blood. This specimen's cell subset or site label, interpreted: CD45RA+CCR7+. Here the chain combines TRBV5-4 and TRBJ2-3, with no D gene named confidently. This clonotype was sampled from a man younger than 35 in good health. CDR3 region: CASSLVLGDTQYF. Here is the DNA: TGTGCCAGCAGTTTAGTACTCGGGGATACGCAGTATTTT. Beyond the CDR3, the reference TRBV5-4 and TRBJ2-3 genes provide the residues; the full variable domain reads: ETGVTQSPTHLIKTRGQQVTLRCSSQSGHNTVSWYQQALGQGPQFIFQYYREEENGRGNFPPRFSGLQFPNYSSELNVNALELDDSALYLCASSLVLGDTQYFGPGTRLTVL.